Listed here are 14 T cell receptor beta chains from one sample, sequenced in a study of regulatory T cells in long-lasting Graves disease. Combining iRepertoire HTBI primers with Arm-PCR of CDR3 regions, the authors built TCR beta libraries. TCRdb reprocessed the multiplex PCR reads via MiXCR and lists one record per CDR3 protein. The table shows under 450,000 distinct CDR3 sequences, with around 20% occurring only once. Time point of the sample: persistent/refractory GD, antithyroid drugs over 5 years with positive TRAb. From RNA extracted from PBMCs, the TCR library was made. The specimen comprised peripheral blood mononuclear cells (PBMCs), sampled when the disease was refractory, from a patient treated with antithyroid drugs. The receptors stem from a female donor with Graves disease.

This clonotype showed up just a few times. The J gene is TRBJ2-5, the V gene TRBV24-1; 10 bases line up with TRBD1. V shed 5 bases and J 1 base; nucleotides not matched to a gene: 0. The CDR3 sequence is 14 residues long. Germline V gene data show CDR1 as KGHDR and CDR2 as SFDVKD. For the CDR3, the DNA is TGTGCCACCAGTGGGACAGGGGGCCAAGAGACCCAGTACTTC. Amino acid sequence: CATSGTGGQETQYF.

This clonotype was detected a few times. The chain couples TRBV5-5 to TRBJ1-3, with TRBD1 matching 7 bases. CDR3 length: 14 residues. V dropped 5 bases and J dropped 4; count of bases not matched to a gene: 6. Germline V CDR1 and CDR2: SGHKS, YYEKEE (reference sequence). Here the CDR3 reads CASSRQGTGNTIYF. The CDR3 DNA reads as TGTGCCAGCAGTCGACAGGGAACCGGAAACACCATATATTTT.

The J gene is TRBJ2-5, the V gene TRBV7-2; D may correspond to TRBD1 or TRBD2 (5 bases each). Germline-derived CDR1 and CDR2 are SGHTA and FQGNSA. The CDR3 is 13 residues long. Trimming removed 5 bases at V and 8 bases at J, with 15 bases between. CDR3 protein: CASSPWDPVTQYF. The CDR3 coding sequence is TGTGCCAGCAGCCCATGGGACCCGGTTACCCAGTACTTC.

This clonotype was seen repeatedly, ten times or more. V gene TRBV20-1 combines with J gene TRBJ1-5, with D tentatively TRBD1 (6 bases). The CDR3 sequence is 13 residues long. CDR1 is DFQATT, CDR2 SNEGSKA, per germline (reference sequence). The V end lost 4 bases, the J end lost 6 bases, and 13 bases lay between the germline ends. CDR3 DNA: TGCAGTGCTACACCAGGGGTCGGTCAGCCCCAGCATTTT. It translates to CSATPGVGQPQHF.

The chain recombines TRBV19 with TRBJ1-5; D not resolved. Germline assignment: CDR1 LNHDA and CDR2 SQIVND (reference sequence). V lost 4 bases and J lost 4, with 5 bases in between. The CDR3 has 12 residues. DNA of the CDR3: TGTGCCAGTAGTAAAGGGAATCAGCCCCAGCATTTT. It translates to CASSKGNQPQHF. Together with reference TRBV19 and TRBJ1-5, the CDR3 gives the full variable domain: DGGITQSPKYLFRKEGQNVTLSCEQNLNHDAMYWYRQDPGQGLRLIYYSQIVNDFQKGDIAEGYSVSREKKESFPLTVTSAQKNPTAFYLCASSKGNQPQHFGDGTRLSIL.

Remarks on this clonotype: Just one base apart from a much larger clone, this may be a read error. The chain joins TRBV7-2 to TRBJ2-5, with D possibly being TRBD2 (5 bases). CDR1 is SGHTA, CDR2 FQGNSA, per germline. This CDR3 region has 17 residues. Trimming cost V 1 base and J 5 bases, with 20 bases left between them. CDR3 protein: CASSLGDGVSPPETQYF. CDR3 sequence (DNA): TGTGCCAGCAGCTTAGGAGACGGGGTTAGCCCGCCTGAGACCCAGTACTTC.

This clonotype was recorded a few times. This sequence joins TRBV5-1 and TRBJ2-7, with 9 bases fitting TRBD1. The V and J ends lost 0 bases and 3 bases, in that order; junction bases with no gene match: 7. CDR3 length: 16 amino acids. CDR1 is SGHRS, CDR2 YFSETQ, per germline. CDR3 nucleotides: TGCGCCAGCAGCTTGGCGGCCGGGACAGGGAACTACGAGCAGTACTTC. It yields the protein CASSLAAGTGNYEQYF.

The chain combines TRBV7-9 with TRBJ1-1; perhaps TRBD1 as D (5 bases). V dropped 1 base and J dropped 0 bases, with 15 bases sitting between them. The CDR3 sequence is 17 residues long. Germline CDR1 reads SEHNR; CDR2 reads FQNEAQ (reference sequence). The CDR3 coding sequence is TGTGCCAGCAGCTTAGGGGGGTTTGGGGGGATGAACACTGAAGCTTTCTTT. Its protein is CASSLGGFGGMNTEAFF.

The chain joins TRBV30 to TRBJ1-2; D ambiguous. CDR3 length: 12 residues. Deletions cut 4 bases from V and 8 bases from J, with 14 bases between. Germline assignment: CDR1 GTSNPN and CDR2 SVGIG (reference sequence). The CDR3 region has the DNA TGTGCCTGGAACCCGAGGGAAGGGGGCTACACCTTC. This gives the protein CAWNPREGGYTF.

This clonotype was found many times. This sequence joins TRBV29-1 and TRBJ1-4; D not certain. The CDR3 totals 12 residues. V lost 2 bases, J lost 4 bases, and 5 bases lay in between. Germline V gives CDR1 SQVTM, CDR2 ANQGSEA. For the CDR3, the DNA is TGCAGCGTTGAAACCTTTAATGAAAAACTGTTTTTT. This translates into CSVETFNEKLFF.

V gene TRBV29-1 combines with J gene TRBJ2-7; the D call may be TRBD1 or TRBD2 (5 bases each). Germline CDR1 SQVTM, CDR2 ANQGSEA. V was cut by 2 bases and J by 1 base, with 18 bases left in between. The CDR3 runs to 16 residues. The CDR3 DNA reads TGCAGCGTTGAAATTCGGGGACCGGGGAGATCCTACGAGCAGTACTTC. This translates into CSVEIRGPGRSYEQYF.

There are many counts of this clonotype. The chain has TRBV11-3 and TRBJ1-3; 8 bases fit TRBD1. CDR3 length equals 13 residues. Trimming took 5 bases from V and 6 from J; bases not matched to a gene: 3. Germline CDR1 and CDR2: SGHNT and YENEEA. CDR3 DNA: TGTGCCAGCAGCACGACAGGGGCAAACACCATATATTTT. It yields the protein CASSTTGANTIYF. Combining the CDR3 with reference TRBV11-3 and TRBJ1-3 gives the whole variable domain EAGVVQSPRYKIIEKKQPVAFWCNPISGHNTLYWYLQNLGQGPELLIRYENEEAVDDSQLPKDRFSAERLKGVDSTLKIQPAELGDSAVYLCASSTTGANTIYFGEGSWLTVV.

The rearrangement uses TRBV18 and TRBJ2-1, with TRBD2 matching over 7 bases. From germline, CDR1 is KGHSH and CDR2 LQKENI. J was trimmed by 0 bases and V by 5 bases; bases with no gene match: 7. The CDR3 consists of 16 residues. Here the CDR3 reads CASSLKRESSYNEQFF. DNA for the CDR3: TGTGCCAGCTCATTAAAGCGGGAAAGCTCCTACAATGAGCAGTTCTTC.

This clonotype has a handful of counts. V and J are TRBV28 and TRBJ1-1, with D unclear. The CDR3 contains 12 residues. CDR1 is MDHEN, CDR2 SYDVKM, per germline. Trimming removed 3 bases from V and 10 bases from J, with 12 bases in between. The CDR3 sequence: CASSLRRGSAFF. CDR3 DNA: TGTGCCAGCAGTTTGCGCCGAGGTTCAGCTTTCTTT. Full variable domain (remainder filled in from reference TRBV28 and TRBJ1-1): DVKVTQSSRYLVKRTGEKVFLECVQDMDHENMFWYRQDPGLGLRLIYFSYDVKMKEKGDIPEGYSVSREKKERFSLILESASTNQTSMYLCASSLRRGSAFFGQGTRLTVV.